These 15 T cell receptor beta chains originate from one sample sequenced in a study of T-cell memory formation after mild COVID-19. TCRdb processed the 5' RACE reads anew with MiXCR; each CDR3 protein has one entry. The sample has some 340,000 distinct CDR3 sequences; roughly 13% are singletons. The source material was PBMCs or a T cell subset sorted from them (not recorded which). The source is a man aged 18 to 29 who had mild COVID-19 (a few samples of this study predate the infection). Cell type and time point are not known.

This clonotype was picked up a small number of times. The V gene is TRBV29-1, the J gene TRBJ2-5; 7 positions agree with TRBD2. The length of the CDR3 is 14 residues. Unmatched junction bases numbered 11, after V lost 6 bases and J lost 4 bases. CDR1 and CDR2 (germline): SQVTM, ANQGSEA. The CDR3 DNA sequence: TGCAGCGTACGCGGGGGACTACCTCGAGAGACCCAGTACTTC. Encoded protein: CSVRGGLPRETQYF.

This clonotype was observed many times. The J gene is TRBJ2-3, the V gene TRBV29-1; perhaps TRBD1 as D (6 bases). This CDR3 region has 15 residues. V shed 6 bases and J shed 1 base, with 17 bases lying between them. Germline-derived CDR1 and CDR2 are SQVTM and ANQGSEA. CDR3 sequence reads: CSVTGQGPGTDTQYF. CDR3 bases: TGCAGCGTCACGGGGCAGGGGCCTGGCACAGATACGCAGTATTTT.

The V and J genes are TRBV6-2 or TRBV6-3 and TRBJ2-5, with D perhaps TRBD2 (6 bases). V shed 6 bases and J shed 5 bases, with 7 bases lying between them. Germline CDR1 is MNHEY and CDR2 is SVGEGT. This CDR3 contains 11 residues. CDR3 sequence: CASSGGETQYF. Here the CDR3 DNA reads TGTGCCAGCAGCGGAGGGGAGACCCAGTACTTC.

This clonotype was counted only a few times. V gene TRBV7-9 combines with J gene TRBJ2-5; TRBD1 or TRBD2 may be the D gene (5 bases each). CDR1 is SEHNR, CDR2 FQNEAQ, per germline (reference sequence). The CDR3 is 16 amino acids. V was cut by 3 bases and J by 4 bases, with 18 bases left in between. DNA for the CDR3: TGTGCCAGCAGCTTTAAAGCTCTGGGGACCCTAGAGACCCAGTACTTC. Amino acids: CASSFKALGTLETQYF.

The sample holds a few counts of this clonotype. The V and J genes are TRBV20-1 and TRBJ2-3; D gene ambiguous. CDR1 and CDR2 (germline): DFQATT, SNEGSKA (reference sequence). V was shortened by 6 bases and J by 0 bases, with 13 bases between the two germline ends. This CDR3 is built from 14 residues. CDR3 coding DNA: TGCAGTGCCCCGCCTCACCCTAGCACAGATACGCAGTATTTT. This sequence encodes CSAPPHPSTDTQYF.

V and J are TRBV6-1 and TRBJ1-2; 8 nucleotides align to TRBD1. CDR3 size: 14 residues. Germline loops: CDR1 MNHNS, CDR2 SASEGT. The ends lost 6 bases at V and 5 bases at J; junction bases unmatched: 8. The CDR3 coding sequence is TGTGCCAGCAGCGCGACAGGGGTTGAGTATGGCTACACCTTC. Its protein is CASSATGVEYGYTF.

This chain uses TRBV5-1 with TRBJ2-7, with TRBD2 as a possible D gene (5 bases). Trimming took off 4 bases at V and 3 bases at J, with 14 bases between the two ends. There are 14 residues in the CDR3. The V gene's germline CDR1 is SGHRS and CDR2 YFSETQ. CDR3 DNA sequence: TGCGCCAGCAGCCCAGAAGAGGGATTCTACGAGCAGTACTTC. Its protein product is CASSPEEGFYEQYF.

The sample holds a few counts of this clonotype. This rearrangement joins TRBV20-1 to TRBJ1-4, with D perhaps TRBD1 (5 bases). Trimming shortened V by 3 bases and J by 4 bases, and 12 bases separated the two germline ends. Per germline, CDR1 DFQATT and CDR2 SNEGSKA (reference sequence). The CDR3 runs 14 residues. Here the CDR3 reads CSARRSGSNEKLFF. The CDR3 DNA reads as TGCAGTGCTAGGAGGTCAGGGAGTAATGAAAAACTGTTTTTT.

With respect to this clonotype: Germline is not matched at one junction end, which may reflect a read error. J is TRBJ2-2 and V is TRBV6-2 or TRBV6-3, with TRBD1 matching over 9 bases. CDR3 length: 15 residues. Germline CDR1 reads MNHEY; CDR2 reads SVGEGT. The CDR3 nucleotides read TGTGCCAGCAGCCCACAGGGGGCGAACACCGGGGAGATGTTTTTT. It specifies CASSPQGANTGEMFF.

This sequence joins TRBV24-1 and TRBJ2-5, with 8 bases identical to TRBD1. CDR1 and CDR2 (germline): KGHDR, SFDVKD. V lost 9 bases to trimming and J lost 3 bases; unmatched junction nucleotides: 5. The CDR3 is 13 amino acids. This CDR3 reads CATAAGGEETQYF. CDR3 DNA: TGTGCCACCGCGGCAGGGGGCGAAGAGACCCAGTACTTC.

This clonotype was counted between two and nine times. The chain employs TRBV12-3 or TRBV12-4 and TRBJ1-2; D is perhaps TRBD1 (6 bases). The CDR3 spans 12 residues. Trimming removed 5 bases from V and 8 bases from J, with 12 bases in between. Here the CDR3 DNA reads TGTGCCAGCAGTCAACAGGGTCTGGGCTACACCTTC. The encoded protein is CASSQQGLGYTF.

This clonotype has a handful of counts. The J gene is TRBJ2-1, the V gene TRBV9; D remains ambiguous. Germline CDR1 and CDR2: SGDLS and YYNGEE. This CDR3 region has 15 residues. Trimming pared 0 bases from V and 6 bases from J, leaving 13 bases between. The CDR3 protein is CASSVDSSPPNEQFF. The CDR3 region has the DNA TGTGCCAGCAGCGTAGATTCATCTCCTCCCAATGAGCAGTTCTTC.

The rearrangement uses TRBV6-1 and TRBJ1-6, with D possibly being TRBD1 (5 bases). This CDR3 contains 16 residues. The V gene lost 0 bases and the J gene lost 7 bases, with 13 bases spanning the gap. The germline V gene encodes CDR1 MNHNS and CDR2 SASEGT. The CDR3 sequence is CASSEAGRDFNSPLHF. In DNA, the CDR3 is TGTGCCAGCAGTGAAGCCGGCAGGGATTTCAATTCACCCCTCCACTTT.

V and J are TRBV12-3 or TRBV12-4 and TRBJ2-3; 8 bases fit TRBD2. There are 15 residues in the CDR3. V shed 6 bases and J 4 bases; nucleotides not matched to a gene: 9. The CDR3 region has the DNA TGTGCCAGCAGCCCCTCAGGGACTAGTTCAGATACGCAGTATTTT. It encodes CASSPSGTSSDTQYF.

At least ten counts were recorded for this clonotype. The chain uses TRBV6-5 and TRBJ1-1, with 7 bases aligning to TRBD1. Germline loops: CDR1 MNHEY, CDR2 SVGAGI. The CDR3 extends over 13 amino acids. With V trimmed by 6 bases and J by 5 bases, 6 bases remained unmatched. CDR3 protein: CASRPTGRTEAFF. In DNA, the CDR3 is TGTGCCAGCAGACCGACAGGGCGAACTGAAGCTTTCTTT.